A single sample gave rise to the 11 T cell receptor beta chains below, sequenced in a study of cytomegalovirus exposure and HLA in healthy donors. PCR involved 60 Vbeta and 13 Jbeta primers. Method: immunoSEQ multiplex PCR; TCRdb's copy keeps in-frame clones and lacks some. Here the sample spans fewer than 250,000 clones, roughly 75% being singletons. Source material: PBMCs. These receptors all come from a young man in good health and CMV-seropositive.

The chain employs TRBV28 and TRBJ1-5; 10 bases are a match to TRBD1. From germline, CDR1 is MDHEN and CDR2 SYDVKM. The CDR3 contains 16 residues. V was pared by 5 bases and J by 0 bases, with 4 bases of the junction left unmatched. The CDR3 sequence: CASSADRGYSNQPQHF. In DNA form, the CDR3 reads TGTGCCAGCAGTGCGGACAGGGGGTATAGCAATCAGCCCCAGCATTTT.

Details on this clone: An end of the junction differs from the germline gene, which may be a read error. The chain has TRBV7-9 and TRBJ2-1, with 9 bases lining up with TRBD2. Germline loops: CDR1 SEHNR, CDR2 FQNEAQ (reference sequence). This CDR3 has 15 amino acids. In nucleotides, the CDR3 is TGTTCCAGCAGCGTCGCGGGAGGGCTGGGGAATGAGCAGTTCTTC. Amino acid sequence: CSSSVAGGLGNEQFF.

The CDR3 here is CASSEAPRSADTQYF. The CDR3 nucleotides are TGTGCCAGCAGCGAGGCCCCCCGGAGTGCAGATACGCAGTATTTT. V gene TRBV5-4 combines with J gene TRBJ2-3; D is unresolved. Between the trimmed V and J ends, which lost 4 bases and 4 bases, there was a span of 16 bases. CDR3 length: 15 amino acids. Germline CDR1 reads SGHNT; CDR2 reads YYREEE (reference sequence).

V usage is TRBV7-9 and J usage is TRBJ2-3; tentatively, D is TRBD1 (5 bases). This CDR3 has 15 amino acids. V lost 1 base, J lost 3 bases, and 11 bases lay in between. Germline CDR1 is SEHNR and CDR2 is FQNEAQ (reference sequence). The CDR3: CASSLEVTETDTQYF. The CDR3 nucleotides are TGTGCCAGCAGCTTAGAAGTGACAGAAACAGATACGCAGTATTTT.

The rearrangement joins TRBV2 to TRBJ1-5; D possibly corresponds to TRBD1 (5 bases). This CDR3 is 15 amino acids long. Germline loops: CDR1 SNHLY, CDR2 FYNNEI. V was clipped by 7 bases and J by 2 bases, with 15 bases between them. The CDR3 sequence is CASTRLGGGNQPQHF. The CDR3 DNA follows: TGTGCCAGCACCCGACTGGGGGGAGGCAATCAGCCCCAGCATTTT.

The CDR3 bases are TGTGCCAGCTCTTTATACGGACAGGGGGCGAATGAGCAGTTCTTC. Its protein is CASSLYGQGANEQFF. The chain couples TRBV18 to TRBJ2-1; TRBD1 aligns across 11 bases. CDR3 length equals 15 residues. Germline V gene sequence: CDR1 KGHSH, CDR2 LQKENI. V lost 6 bases to trimming and J lost 7 bases; unmatched junction nucleotides: 8. The whole variable domain, filled in from reference TRBV18 and TRBJ2-1, reads NAGVMQNPRHLVRRRGQEARLRCSPMKGHSHVYWYRQLPEEGLKFMVYLQKENIIDESGMPKERFSAEFPKEGPSILRIQQVVRGDSAAYFCASSLYGQGANEQFFGPGTRLTVL.

This chain connects TRBV5-4 to TRBJ1-2; 7 nucleotides agree with TRBD1. The CDR3 is 14 amino acids. CDR1 is SGHNT, CDR2 YYREEE, per germline (reference sequence). Trimming took 4 bases from V and 4 from J; bases not matched to a gene: 7. In DNA form, the CDR3 reads TGTGCCAGCAGCGCGGACAGGATCTTCTATGGCTACACCTTC. Translated, it gives CASSADRIFYGYTF.

The chain is built from TRBV7-9 and TRBJ2-2; a weak D match, TRBD2 (6 bases). Germline V gene lookup returns CDR1 SEHNR and CDR2 FQNEAQ (reference sequence). Trimming took 3 bases from V and 7 from J, leaving 9 bases between them. The CDR3 is 13 residues long. CDR3 amino acids: CASSLEGIGELFF. The CDR3, as DNA: TGTGCCAGCAGCTTGGAGGGGATCGGGGAGCTGTTTTTT.

This chain links TRBV7-2 with TRBJ2-7, with D possibly TRBD1 on 5 matching bases. The CDR3 has 14 residues. The germline CDR1 and CDR2 sequences are SGHTA and FQGNSA. Trimming took off 2 bases at V and 5 bases at J, with 13 bases between the two ends. CDR3 amino acids: CASSLKGSKDEQYF. The DNA of the CDR3 is TGTGCCAGCAGCTTAAAGGGGTCTAAGGACGAGCAGTACTTC.

The chain recombines TRBV7-2 with TRBJ2-1, with 8 bases that match TRBD1. Germline CDR1 reads SGHTA; CDR2 reads FQGNSA. With V trimmed by 7 bases and J by 4 bases, 9 bases remained unmatched. The CDR3 length is 15 residues. The CDR3 region has the DNA TGTGCCAGCACCCCACCGGGACAGGAGTACAATGAGCAGTTCTTC. As protein: CASTPPGQEYNEQFF.

This chain connects TRBV19 to TRBJ2-2; D not resolved. CDR1 LNHDA and CDR2 SQIVND come from the germline V gene (reference sequence). The CDR3 has 15 amino acids. V lost 4 bases and J 1 base, leaving 10 bases between the germline ends. Here the CDR3 DNA reads TGTGCCAGTAGTAAGCCTTATTGGAACACCGGGGAGCTGTTTTTT. Translating it yields CASSKPYWNTGELFF.